The sequence of this T cell receptor beta chain was determined in a study of blood T cell repertoires in COVID-19. On the study more broadly: Acute and convalescent COVID-19 specimens originated in the United States, Italy and Spain.

Participants were aged about 18 to 100 years, lived in 24 US areas, and enrolled virtually. The study recruited exposed participants who had met a COVID-19 case within 2 weeks before entry. With 5 bases clipped from V and 10 bases from J, the junction kept 10 bases outside the gene matches. The length of the CDR3 is 13 residues. Germline CDR1 and CDR2: MNHEY and SVGEGT. Original handling: By means of reference gene primer amplification, nucleated cell counts were estimated. Method: immunoSEQ multiplex PCR; TCRdb's copy keeps in-frame clones and lacks some. The V and J calls and the clone size are those of that table, but D and trimming were determined from the DNA. Found here are about 140,000 clones, approximately 83% of them singletons; the top ten hold more than 4.5%.

The sequencing sample was made of PBMCs or T cells enriched from blood (not recorded which). The receptor comes from a man between 65 and 79 years old who had been exposed to COVID-19. V is TRBV6-2 or TRBV6-3 and J is TRBJ1-1; 7 bases match TRBD1. The CDR3 loop is CASSMSTGLRAFF. Written as DNA, the CDR3 is TGTGCCAGCAGTATGTCGACAGGGTTGAGAGCTTTCTTT.